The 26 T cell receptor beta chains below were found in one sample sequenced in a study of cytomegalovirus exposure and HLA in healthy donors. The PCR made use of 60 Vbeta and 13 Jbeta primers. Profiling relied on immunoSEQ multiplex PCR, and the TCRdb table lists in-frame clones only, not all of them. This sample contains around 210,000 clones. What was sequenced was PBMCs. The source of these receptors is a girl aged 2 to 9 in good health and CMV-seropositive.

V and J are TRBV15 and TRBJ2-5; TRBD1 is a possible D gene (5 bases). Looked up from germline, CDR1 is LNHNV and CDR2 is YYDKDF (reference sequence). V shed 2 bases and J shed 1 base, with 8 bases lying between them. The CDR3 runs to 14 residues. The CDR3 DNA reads TGTGCCACCAGCAGATCAGGGCCCCAAGAGACCCAGTACTTC. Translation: CATSRSGPQETQYF.

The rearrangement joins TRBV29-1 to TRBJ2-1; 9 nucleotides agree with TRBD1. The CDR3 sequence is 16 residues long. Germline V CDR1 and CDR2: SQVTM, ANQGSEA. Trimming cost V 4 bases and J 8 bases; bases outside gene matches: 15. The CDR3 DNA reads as TGCAGCGTTGGGGGAGCCCGGGACAGGGATTTGCATGAGCAGTTCTTC. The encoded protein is CSVGGARDRDLHEQFF.

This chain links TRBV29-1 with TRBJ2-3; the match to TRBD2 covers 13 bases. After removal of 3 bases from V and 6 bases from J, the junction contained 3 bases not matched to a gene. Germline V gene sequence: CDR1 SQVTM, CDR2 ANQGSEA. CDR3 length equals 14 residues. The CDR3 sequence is CSVETSGRLDTQYF. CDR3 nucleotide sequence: TGCAGCGTTGAGACTAGCGGGAGGCTGGATACGCAGTATTTT.

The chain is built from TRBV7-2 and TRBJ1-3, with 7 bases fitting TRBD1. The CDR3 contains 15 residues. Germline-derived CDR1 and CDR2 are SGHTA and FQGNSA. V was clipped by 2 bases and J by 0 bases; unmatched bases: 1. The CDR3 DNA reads TGTGCCAGCAGCTTATGGGACAGCTCTGGAAACACCATATATTTT. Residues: CASSLWDSSGNTIYF. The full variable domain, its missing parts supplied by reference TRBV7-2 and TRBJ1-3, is GAGVSQSPSNKVTEKGKDVELRCDPISGHTALYWYRQSLGQGLEFLIYFQGNSAPDKSGLPSDRFSAERTGGSVSTLTIQRTQQEDSAVYLCASSLWDSSGNTIYFGEGSWLTVV.

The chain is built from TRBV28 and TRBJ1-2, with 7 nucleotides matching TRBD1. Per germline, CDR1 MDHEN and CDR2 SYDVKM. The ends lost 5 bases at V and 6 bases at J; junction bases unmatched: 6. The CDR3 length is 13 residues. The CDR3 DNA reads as TGTGCCAGCAGTCTAGACAGGGCTCATGGCTACACCTTC. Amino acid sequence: CASSLDRAHGYTF.

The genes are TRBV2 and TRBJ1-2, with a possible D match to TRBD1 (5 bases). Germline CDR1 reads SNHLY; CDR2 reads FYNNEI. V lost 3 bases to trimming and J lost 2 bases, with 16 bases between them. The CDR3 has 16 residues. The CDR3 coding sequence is TGTGCCAGCAGTGACCTCTCAGGGATCGTGAACTATGGCTACACCTTC. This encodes CASSDLSGIVNYGYTF.

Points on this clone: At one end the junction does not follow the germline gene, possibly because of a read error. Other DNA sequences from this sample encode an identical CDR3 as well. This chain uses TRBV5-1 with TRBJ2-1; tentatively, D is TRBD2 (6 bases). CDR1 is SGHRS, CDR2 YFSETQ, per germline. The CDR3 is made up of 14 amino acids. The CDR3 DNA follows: TGCGCTAGCAGCCCCGCCGGAGGGGCAAATGAGCAGTTCTTC. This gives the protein CASSPAGGANEQFF. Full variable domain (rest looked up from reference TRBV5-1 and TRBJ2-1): KAGVTQTPRYLIKTRGQQVTLSCSPISGHRSVSWYQQTPGQGLQFLFEYFSETQRNKGNFPGRFSGRQFSNSRSEMNVSTLELGDSALYLCASSPAGGANEQFFGPGTRLTVL.

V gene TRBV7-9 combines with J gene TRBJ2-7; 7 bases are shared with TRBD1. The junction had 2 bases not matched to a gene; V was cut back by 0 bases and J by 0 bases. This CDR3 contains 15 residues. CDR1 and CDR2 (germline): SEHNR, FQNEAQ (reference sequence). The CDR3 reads CASSLAAGGSYEQYF. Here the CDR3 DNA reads TGTGCCAGCAGCTTAGCGGCAGGGGGCTCCTACGAGCAGTACTTC.

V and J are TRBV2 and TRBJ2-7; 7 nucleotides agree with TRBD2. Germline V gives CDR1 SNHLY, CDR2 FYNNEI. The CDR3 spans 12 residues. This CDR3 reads CAAGQFSYEQYF. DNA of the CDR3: TGTGCAGCGGGGCAGTTCTCCTACGAGCAGTACTTC.

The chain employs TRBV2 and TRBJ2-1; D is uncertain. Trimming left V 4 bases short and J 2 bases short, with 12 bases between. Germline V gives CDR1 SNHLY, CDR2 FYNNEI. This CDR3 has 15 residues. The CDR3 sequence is CASSVSSLTYNEQFF. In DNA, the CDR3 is TGTGCCAGCAGTGTATCCAGTTTAACCTACAATGAGCAGTTCTTC.

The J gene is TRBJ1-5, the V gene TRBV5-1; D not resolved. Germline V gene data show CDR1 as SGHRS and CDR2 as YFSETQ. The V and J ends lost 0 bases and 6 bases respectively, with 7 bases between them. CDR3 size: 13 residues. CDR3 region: CASSLDPVQPQHF. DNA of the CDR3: TGCGCCAGCAGCTTGGACCCGGTTCAGCCCCAGCATTTT. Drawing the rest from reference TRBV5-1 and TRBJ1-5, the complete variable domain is KAGVTQTPRYLIKTRGQQVTLSCSPISGHRSVSWYQQTPGQGLQFLFEYFSETQRNKGNFPGRFSGRQFSNSRSEMNVSTLELGDSALYLCASSLDPVQPQHFGDGTRLSIL.

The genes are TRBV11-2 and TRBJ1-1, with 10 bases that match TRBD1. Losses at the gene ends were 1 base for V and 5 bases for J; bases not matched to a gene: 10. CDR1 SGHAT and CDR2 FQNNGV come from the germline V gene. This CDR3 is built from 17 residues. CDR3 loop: CASSLAGTGASGTEAFF. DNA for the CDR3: TGTGCCAGCAGCTTAGCTGGGACAGGGGCATCAGGTACTGAAGCTTTCTTT.

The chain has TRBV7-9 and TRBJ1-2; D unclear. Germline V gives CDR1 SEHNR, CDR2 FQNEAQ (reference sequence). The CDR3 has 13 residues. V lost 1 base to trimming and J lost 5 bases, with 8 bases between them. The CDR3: CASSLVAAYGYTF. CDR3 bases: TGTGCCAGCAGCTTAGTGGCCGCTTATGGCTACACCTTC.

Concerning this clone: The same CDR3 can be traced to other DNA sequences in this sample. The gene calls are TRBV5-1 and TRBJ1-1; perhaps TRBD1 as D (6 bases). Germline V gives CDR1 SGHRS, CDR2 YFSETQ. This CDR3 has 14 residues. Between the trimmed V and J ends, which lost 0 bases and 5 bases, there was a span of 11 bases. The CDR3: CASSLAGGRTEAFF. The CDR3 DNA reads TGCGCCAGCAGCTTGGCCGGGGGGCGGACTGAAGCTTTCTTT.

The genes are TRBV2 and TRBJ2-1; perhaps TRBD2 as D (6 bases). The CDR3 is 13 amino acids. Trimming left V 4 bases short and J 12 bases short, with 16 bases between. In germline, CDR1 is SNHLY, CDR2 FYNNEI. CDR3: CASSGTTPALQFF. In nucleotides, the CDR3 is TGTGCCAGCAGTGGGACTACTCCTGCACTGCAGTTCTTC. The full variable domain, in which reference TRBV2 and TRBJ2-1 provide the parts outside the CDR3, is EPEVTQTPSHQVTQMGQEVILRCVPISNHLYFYWYRQILGQKVEFLVSFYNNEISEKSEIFDDQFSVERPDGSNFTLKIRSTKLEDSAMYFCASSGTTPALQFFGPGTRLTVL.

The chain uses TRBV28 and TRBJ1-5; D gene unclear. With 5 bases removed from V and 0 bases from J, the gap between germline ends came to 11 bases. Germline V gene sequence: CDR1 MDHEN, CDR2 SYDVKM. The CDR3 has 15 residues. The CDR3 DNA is TGTGCCAGCAGTCCCCTTCCTAATAGCAATCAGCCCCAGCATTTT. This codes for CASSPLPNSNQPQHF.

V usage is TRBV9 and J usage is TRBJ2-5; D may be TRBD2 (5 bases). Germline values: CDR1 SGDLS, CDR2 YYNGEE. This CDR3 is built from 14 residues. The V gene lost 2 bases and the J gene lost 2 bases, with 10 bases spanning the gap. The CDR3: CASSVRDLQETQYF. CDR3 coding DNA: TGTGCCAGCAGCGTCCGGGATCTACAAGAGACCCAGTACTTC.

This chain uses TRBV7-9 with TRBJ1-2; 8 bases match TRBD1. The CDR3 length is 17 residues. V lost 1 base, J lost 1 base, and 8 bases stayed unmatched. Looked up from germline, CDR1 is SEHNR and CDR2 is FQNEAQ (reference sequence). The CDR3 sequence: CASSLVQGARGNYGYTF. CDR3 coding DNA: TGTGCCAGCAGCTTAGTGCAGGGGGCCAGAGGTAACTATGGCTACACCTTC.

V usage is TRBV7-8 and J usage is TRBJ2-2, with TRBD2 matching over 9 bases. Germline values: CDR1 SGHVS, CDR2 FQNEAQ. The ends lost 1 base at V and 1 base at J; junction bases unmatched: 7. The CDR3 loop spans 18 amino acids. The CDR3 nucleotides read TGTGCCAGCAGCTTAGAGTGGCTAGCGGGACGGAACACCGGGGAGCTGTTTTTT. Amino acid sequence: CASSLEWLAGRNTGELFF. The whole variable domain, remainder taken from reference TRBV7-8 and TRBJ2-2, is GAGVSQSPRYKVAKRGQDVALRCDPISGHVSLFWYQQALGQGPEFLTYFQNEAQLDKSGLPSDRFFAERPEGSVSTLKIQRTQQEDSAVYLCASSLEWLAGRNTGELFFGEGSRLTVL.

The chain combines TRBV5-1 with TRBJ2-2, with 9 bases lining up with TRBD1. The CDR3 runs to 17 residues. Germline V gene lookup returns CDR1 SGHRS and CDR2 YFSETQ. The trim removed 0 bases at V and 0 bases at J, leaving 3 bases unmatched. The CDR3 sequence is CASSLAGQGPNTGELFF. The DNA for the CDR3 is TGCGCCAGCAGCTTGGCGGGACAGGGCCCGAACACCGGGGAGCTGTTTTTT.

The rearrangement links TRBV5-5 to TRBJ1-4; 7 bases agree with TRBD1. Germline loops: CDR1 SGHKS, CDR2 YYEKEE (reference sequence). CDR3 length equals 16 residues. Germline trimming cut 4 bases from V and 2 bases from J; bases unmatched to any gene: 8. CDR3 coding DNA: TGTGCCAGCAGCCCTCATAGACAGGGCACTAATGAAAAACTGTTTTTT. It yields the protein CASSPHRQGTNEKLFF.

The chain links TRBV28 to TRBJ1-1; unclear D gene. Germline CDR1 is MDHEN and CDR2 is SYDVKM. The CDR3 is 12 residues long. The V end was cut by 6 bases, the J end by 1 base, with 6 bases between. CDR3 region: CASRRQNTEAFF. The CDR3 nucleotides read TGTGCCAGCAGGAGACAGAACACTGAAGCTTTCTTT.

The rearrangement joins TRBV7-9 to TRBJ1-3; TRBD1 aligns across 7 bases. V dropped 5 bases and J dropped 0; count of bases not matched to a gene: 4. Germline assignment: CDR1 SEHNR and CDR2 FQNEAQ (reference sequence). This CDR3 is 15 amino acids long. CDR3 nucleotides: TGTGCCAGCAGCCTCAGGGGGACCTCTGGAAACACCATATATTTT. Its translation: CASSLRGTSGNTIYF.

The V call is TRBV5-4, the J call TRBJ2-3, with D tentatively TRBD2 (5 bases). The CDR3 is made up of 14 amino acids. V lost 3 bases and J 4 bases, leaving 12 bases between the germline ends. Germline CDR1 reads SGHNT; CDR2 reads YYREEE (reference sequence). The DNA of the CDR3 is TGTGCCAGCAGCTCCTCGCGGGTCCCAGATACGCAGTATTTT. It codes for CASSSSRVPDTQYF.

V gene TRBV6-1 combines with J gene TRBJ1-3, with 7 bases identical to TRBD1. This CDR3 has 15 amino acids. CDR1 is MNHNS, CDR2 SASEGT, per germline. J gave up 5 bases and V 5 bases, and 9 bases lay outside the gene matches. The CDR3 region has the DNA TGTGCCAGCAGTTTGGACAGGTCGGGGCGAAACACCATATATTTT. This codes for CASSLDRSGRNTIYF.

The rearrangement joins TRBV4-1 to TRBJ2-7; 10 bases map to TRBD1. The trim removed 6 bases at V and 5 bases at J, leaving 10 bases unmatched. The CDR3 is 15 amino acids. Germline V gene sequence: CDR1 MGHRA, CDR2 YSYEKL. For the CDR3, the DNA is TGCGCCAGCAGAGGACAGGGGGACAAAAGCGACGAGCAGTACTTC. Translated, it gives CASRGQGDKSDEQYF.